Given below is one T cell receptor (beta chain) in context. The protocol was immunoSEQ multiplex PCR, while the TCRdb copy is restricted to in-frame clones and leaves out a portion. The data hold fewer than 350,000 clones, with around 86% observed a single time. This sample is part of a study of blood T cell repertoires in COVID-19. V was clipped by 10 bases and J by 4 bases; unmatched bases: 9. From germline, CDR1 is SNHLY and CDR2 FYNNEI. This CDR3 contains 14 residues. Sequencing used peripheral blood. The TCR originated in a woman aged 30 to 39 who had recovered from COVID-19. The chain joins TRBV2 to TRBJ2-2; 7 nucleotides match TRBD2. CDR3 amino acids: CAISKTSSTGELFF. CDR3 DNA sequence: TGTGCCATATCCAAGACTAGCTCCACCGGGGAGCTGTTTTTT.